The 18 T cell receptor beta chains in this list originate from one sample, sequenced in a study of blood T cell repertoires in COVID-19. The method was immunoSEQ multiplex PCR; TCRdb's version includes in-frame clones alone and lacks a portion of them. The sample has over 95,000 clones; nearly 90% are singletons. The sequencing sample was made of peripheral blood. The receptors shown here come from a woman in her 70s who had recovered from COVID-19.

This chain uses TRBV5-1 with TRBJ2-7, with 10 bases matching TRBD1. V gave up 0 bases and J gave up 0 bases; unmatched junction bases: 9. The CDR3 spans 18 residues. Germline CDR1 and CDR2: SGHRS and YFSETQ. The DNA for the CDR3 is TGCGCCAGCAGCTTGGGTGGGACAGGGGCTCTTTACTCCTACGAGCAGTACTTC. Encoded protein: CASSLGGTGALYSYEQYF.

J is TRBJ2-5 and V is TRBV9, with 8 bases identical to TRBD1. The CDR3 length is 16 residues. J was trimmed by 5 bases and V by 2 bases; bases with no gene match: 11. Germline V gene data show CDR1 as SGDLS and CDR2 as YYNGEE. The CDR3: CASSVAPGQVSETQYF. The CDR3 DNA sequence: TGTGCCAGCAGCGTGGCGCCGGGACAGGTAAGCGAGACCCAGTACTTC.

This clone occurred once. This chain uses TRBV5-4 with TRBJ2-5; TRBD2 might be the D (5 bases). CDR3 length: 15 amino acids. With 0 bases removed from V and 2 bases from J, the gap between germline ends came to 11 bases. Looked up from germline, CDR1 is SGHNT and CDR2 is YYREEE (reference sequence). DNA for the CDR3: TGTGCCAGCAGCTTGGCCGTGGGAGTTCAAGAGACCCAGTACTTC. Amino acid sequence: CASSLAVGVQETQYF.

This sequence joins TRBV5-1 and TRBJ2-7; 10 bases are shared with TRBD1. V trimming: 0 bases; J trimming: 6 bases; junction bases outside the gene matches: 3. The CDR3 spans 14 residues. Germline CDR1 is SGHRS and CDR2 is YFSETQ. Written as DNA, the CDR3 is TGCGCCAGCAGCTTGGGTGGGACAGGGGCCGAGCAGTACTTC. This translates into CASSLGGTGAEQYF.

This clone showed up just once. This chain uses TRBV7-8 with TRBJ1-3, with D possibly being TRBD1 (5 bases). The CDR3 loop spans 18 amino acids. Trimming cost V 1 base and J 5 bases, with 21 bases left between them. Per the germline V gene, CDR1 is SGHVS and CDR2 is FQNEAQ. CDR3 coding DNA: TGTGCCAGCAGCTTAGTGGGGGGTTCCAAGGGCCTACGAAACACCATATATTTT. The encoded protein is CASSLVGGSKGLRNTIYF.

The V and J genes are TRBV28 and TRBJ2-7; D call uncertain. The ends were cut back, 5 bases at V and 3 bases at J, with 5 bases in the middle. This CDR3 has 11 amino acids. Per the germline V gene, CDR1 is MDHEN and CDR2 is SYDVKM. In nucleotides, the CDR3 is TGTGCCAGCAGTACAAACTACGAGCAGTACTTC. Translation gives CASSTNYEQYF.

This chain links TRBV5-8 with TRBJ1-5, with 11 bases lining up with TRBD1. CDR1 and CDR2 (germline): SGHTS, YDEGEE. V gave up 4 bases and J gave up 1 base; unmatched junction bases: 7. The CDR3 extends over 17 amino acids. CDR3 in DNA: TGTGCCAGCAGCCGGTGGGGACAGGGGGGCAGCAATCAGCCCCAGCATTTT. Its translation: CASSRWGQGGSNQPQHF.

CDR3 DNA sequence: TGTGCCAGCAGCCAAGATTCTGGCAGGGTGAATCAGCCCCAGCATTTT. Translation gives CASSQDSGRVNQPQHF. The gene calls are TRBV4-2 and TRBJ1-5; a weak D match, TRBD1 (5 bases). CDR1 LGHNA and CDR2 YNFKEQ come from the germline V gene. V was shortened by 0 bases and J by 4 bases, with 13 bases between the two germline ends. The CDR3 has 16 residues.

The V gene is TRBV2, the J gene TRBJ1-2; D gene unclear. Germline loops: CDR1 SNHLY, CDR2 FYNNEI. V was clipped by 7 bases and J by 8 bases, with 14 bases between them. The CDR3 has 12 residues. In DNA, the CDR3 is TGTGCCAGCACCCGAGGCGGTTGGGGCTACACCTTC. Its protein is CASTRGGWGYTF.

V gene TRBV7-2 combines with J gene TRBJ2-2, with 10 bases fitting TRBD1. V trimming: 4 bases; J trimming: 3 bases; junction bases outside the gene matches: 2. CDR1 and CDR2 from the germline V gene are SGHTA and FQGNSA. The CDR3 totals 15 residues. The CDR3 loop reads CASSSGTGDTGELFF. The CDR3 bases are TGTGCCAGCAGCTCCGGGACAGGGGACACCGGGGAGCTGTTTTTT.

The rearrangement joins TRBV28 to TRBJ1-4, with D perhaps TRBD1 (6 bases). Germline-derived CDR1 and CDR2 are MDHEN and SYDVKM. V lost 5 bases and J 8 bases, leaving 15 bases between the germline ends. The CDR3 totals 14 residues. CDR3 DNA sequence: TGTGCCAGCAGTCCCACAGGGATCCGGGAAAAACTGTTTTTT. The encoded protein is CASSPTGIREKLFF.

The gene calls are TRBV27 and TRBJ2-7, with 10 nucleotides matching TRBD1. CDR3 length: 13 residues. V trimming: 6 bases; J trimming: 7 bases; junction bases outside the gene matches: 6. The germline V gene has CDR1 MNHEY and CDR2 SMNVEV (reference sequence). Here the CDR3 reads CASSRQGAGEQYF. The CDR3 DNA follows: TGTGCCAGCAGCCGACAGGGGGCTGGAGAGCAGTACTTC.

The rearrangement uses TRBV15 and TRBJ1-2; TRBD1 matches 8 bases. CDR1 is LNHNV, CDR2 YYDKDF, per germline (reference sequence). There are 13 residues in the CDR3. V was clipped by 5 bases and J by 3 bases; unmatched bases: 2. CDR3 residues: CATSPQGDYGYTF. The CDR3, as DNA: TGTGCCACCAGCCCACAGGGGGACTATGGCTACACCTTC.

As DNA, the CDR3 is TGCGCCAGCAGCCTCGGGACAGGGGGTCTTAGCTCCTATAATTCACCCCTCCACTTT. Translation: CASSLGTGGLSSYNSPLHF. The chain carries TRBV5-1 and TRBJ1-6; 11 positions agree with TRBD1. The ends lost 4 bases at V and 0 bases at J; junction bases unmatched: 9. Germline V CDR1 and CDR2: SGHRS, YFSETQ. The CDR3 totals 19 residues.

The rearrangement links TRBV7-8 to TRBJ2-1; D is perhaps TRBD2 (6 bases). The germline V gene has CDR1 SGHVS and CDR2 FQNEAQ. This CDR3 has 15 residues. The germline V and J ends were trimmed by 2 bases and 3 bases, with 11 bases remaining between them. The CDR3 nucleotides are TGTGCCAGCAGCTTATCAGGGACTTTCTACAATGAGCAGTTCTTC. It encodes CASSLSGTFYNEQFF.

The DNA of the CDR3 is TGTGCCACCAGCAGAGATCTAGGGGTCGAGCAGTACTTC. It codes for CATSRDLGVEQYF. The chain uses TRBV15 and TRBJ2-7; D perhaps matches TRBD1 (5 bases). The CDR3 spans 13 residues. V lost 0 bases and J 6 bases, leaving 9 bases between the germline ends. Per the germline V gene, CDR1 is LNHNV and CDR2 is YYDKDF (reference sequence).

This clone appeared a single time. The gene calls are TRBV7-9 and TRBJ2-1; 12 bases are shared with TRBD2. Looked up from germline, CDR1 is SEHNR and CDR2 is FQNEAQ (reference sequence). The CDR3 contains 16 residues. V was pared by 5 bases and J by 5 bases, with 7 bases of the junction left unmatched. The chain's CDR3 is CASSPRLAGEDNEQFF. DNA for the CDR3: TGTGCCAGCAGCCCGAGACTAGCGGGAGAGGACAATGAGCAGTTCTTC.

This rearrangement joins TRBV6-5 to TRBJ1-2; TRBD1 aligns across 7 bases. The V gene end was trimmed by 6 bases and the J gene end by 3 bases; junction bases not matched to a gene: 4. The germline CDR1 and CDR2 sequences are MNHEY and SVGAGI. There are 13 residues in the CDR3. The CDR3 sequence: CASRTGQYYGYTF. The CDR3 DNA sequence: TGTGCCAGCAGGACAGGGCAGTACTATGGCTACACCTTC.